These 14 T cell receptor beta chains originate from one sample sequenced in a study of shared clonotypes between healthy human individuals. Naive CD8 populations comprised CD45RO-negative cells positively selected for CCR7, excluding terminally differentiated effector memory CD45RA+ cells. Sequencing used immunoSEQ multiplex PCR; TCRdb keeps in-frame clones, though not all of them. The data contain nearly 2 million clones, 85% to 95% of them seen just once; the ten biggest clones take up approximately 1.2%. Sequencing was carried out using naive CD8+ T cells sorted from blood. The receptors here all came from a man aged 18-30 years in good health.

CDR3: CASSSQDRGQIDTQYF. In nucleotides, the CDR3 is TGTGCCAGCAGCTCCCAGGACAGGGGGCAAATAGATACGCAGTATTTT. The genes are TRBV7-9 and TRBJ2-3; TRBD1 agrees at 11 bases. This CDR3 has 16 amino acids. The germline V gene encodes CDR1 SEHNR and CDR2 FQNEAQ (reference sequence). Trimming took 4 bases from V and 5 from J; bases not matched to a gene: 8.

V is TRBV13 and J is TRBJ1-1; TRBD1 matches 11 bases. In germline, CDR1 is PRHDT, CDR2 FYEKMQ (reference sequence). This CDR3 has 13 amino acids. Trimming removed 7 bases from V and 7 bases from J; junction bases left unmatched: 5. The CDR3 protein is CASTGQGAGEAFF. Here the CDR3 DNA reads TGTGCCAGCACCGGACAGGGGGCTGGTGAAGCTTTCTTT.

The CDR3 sequence: CASSVGRTTPEQYF. Written as DNA, the CDR3 is TGTGCCAGCAGCGTAGGAAGGACCACTCCCGAGCAGTACTTC. The rearrangement uses TRBV9 and TRBJ2-7; no reliable D call. The CDR3 runs 14 residues. V was shortened by 0 bases and J by 6 bases, with 13 bases between the two germline ends. Germline CDR1 and CDR2: SGDLS and YYNGEE.

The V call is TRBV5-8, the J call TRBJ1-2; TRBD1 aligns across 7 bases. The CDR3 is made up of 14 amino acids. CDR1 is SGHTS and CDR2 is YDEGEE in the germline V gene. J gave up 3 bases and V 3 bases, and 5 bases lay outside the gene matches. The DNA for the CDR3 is TGTGCCAGCAGCTGGATGGGACAGCACTATGGCTACACCTTC. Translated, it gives CASSWMGQHYGYTF.

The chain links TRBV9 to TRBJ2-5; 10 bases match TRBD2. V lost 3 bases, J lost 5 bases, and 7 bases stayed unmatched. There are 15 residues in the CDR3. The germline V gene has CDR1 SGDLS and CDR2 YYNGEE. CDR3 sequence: CASSAYSSGSETQYF. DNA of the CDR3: TGTGCCAGCAGCGCCTACTCTAGCGGGAGCGAGACCCAGTACTTC.

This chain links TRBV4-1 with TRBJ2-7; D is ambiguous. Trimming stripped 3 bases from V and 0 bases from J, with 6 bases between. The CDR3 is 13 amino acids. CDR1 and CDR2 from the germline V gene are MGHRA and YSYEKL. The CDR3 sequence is CASSQKVSYEQYF. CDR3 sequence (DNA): TGCGCCAGCAGCCAGAAGGTCTCCTACGAGCAGTACTTC.

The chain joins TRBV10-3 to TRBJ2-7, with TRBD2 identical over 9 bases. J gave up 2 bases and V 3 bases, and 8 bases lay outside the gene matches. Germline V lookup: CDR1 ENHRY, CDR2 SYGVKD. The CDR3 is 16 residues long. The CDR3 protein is CAISDSSGVPPYEQYF. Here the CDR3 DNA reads TGTGCCATCAGTGACTCTAGCGGGGTCCCTCCCTACGAGCAGTACTTC.

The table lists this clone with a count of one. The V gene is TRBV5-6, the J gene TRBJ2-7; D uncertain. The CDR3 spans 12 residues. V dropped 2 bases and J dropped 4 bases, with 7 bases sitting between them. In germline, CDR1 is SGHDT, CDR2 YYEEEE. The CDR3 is CASSFGDYEQYF. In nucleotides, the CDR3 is TGTGCCAGCAGCTTTGGGGATTACGAGCAGTACTTC.

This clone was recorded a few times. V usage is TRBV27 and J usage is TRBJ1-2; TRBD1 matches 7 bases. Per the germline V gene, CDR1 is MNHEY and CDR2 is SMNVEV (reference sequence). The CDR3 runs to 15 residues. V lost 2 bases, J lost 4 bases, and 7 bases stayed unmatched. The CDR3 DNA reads TGTGCCAGCAGTTTAGTCCCGACAGGGATCTATGGCTACACCTTC. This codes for CASSLVPTGIYGYTF.

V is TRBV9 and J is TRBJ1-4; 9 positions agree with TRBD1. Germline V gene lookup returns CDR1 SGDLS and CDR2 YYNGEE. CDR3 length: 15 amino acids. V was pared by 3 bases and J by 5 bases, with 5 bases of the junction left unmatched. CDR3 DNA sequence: TGTGCCAGCAGCGCCGACAGGGGGGGCAATGAAAAACTGTTTTTT. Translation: CASSADRGGNEKLFF.

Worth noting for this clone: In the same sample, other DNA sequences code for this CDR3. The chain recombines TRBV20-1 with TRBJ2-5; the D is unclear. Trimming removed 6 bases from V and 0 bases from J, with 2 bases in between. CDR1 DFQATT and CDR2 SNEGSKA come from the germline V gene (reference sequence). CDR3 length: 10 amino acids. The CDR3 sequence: CSAHQETQYF. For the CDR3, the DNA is TGCAGTGCACACCAAGAGACCCAGTACTTC.

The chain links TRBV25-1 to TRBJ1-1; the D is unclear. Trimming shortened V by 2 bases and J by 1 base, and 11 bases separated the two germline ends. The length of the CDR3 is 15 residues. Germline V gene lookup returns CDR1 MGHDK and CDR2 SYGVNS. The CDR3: CASSEPERPNTEAFF. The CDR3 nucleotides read TGTGCCAGCAGTGAACCAGAACGGCCGAACACTGAAGCTTTCTTT.

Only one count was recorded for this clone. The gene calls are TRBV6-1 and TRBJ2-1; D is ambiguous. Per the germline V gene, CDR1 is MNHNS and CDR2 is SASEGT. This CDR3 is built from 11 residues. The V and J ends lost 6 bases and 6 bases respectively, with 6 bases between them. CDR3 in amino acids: CASRTVNEQFF. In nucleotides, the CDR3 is TGTGCCAGCAGGACGGTCAATGAGCAGTTCTTC.

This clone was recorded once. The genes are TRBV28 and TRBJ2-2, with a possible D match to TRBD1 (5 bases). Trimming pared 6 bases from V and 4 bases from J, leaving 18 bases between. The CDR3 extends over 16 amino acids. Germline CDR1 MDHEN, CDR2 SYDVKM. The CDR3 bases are TGTGCCAGCAGCCTAGAGACATTTAGGGGCACCGGGGAGCTGTTTTTT. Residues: CASSLETFRGTGELFF.